The 16 T cell receptor beta chains below all came from one sample that was sequenced in a study of beta chain bispecific antibodies for T cell cancers (dated by TCRdb to the early 2020s). Broad study findings and their caveats: Leukemia cell line cells were mixed with normal T cells in each sequenced sample, and most of the targeted TRBV signal was derived from the leukemia cells rather than from the normal T cells.

What these receptors recognize is not known. T cells were expanded from blood mononuclear cells with anti-CD3 antibody OKT3 or CD3/CD28 Dynabeads for two to three days. Library preparation used 5' RACE. Through fastp at Q25 and MiXCR, TCRdb rebuilt clones from the public reads, retaining in-frame beta chains. Each CDR3 protein gets just one entry, which takes the most common genes and DNA from the rows behind it. This sample is represented by tens of thousands of distinct CDR3 sequences; roughly 2.6% of them were singletons. About a third of the sample belongs to the ten largest clones. Specimen: healthy donor T cells cultured with leukemia cells. The receptor set was obtained from a human donor in good health. Some clones in this sample may be carry-over from other donors' samples.

This clonotype came up many times. This chain links TRBV10-2 with TRBJ1-1; 7 bases line up with TRBD1. Trimming at V came to 0 bases and at J to 6 bases, leaving 7 bases not matched to a gene. Germline V lookup: CDR1 WSHSY, CDR2 SAAADI. CDR3 length equals 15 residues. CDR3 coding DNA: TGCGCCAGCAGTGAGTCGAAAGGGGGCATAGCTGAAGCTTTCTTT. It is translated as CASSESKGGIAEAFF.

This clonotype was recorded many times. The V and J genes are TRBV11-2 and TRBJ1-1; no reliable D call. The CDR3 is made up of 12 amino acids. Trimming took off 5 bases at V and 3 bases at J, with 7 bases between the two ends. CDR1 SGHAT and CDR2 FQNNGV come from the germline V gene. The CDR3 loop reads CASSPTHTEAFF. In nucleotides, the CDR3 is TGTGCCAGCAGCCCAACCCACACTGAAGCTTTCTTT.

This clonotype was seen only a few times. The chain's CDR3 is CASSLGPHEQFF. In nucleotides, the CDR3 is TGTGCCAGCAGCTTAGGGCCACACGAGCAGTTCTTC. The chain links TRBV6-1 to TRBJ2-1; no firm D call. The germline gives CDR1 MNHNS, CDR2 SASEGT. This CDR3 has 12 residues. V lost 6 bases to trimming and J lost 10 bases, with 13 bases between them.

By share, this clonotype ranks as medium-sized. This sequence joins TRBV20-1 and TRBJ1-1; D gene uncertain. This CDR3 is built from 14 residues. Trimming took 6 bases from V and 2 from J, leaving 16 bases between them. Germline V gene data show CDR1 as DFQATT and CDR2 as SNEGSKA (reference sequence). CDR3: CSALSRLANTEAFF. DNA for the CDR3: TGCAGTGCCCTCTCTCGGTTAGCCAACACTGAAGCTTTCTTT.

The table lists this clonotype with many counts. The CDR3 DNA reads TGTGCCAGCATCCCGACAGGGGAGTACGAGCAGTACTTC. Protein sequence: CASIPTGEYEQYF. The chain combines TRBV28 with TRBJ2-7, with TRBD1 matching 8 bases. Germline CDR1 reads MDHEN; CDR2 reads SYDVKM. The V gene end was trimmed by 7 bases and the J gene end by 4 bases; junction bases not matched to a gene: 6. This CDR3 comprises 13 residues.

This clonotype occurred many times. The V call is TRBV20-1, the J call TRBJ2-1; 9 nucleotides match TRBD2. This CDR3 contains 15 residues. The V gene end was trimmed by 0 bases and the J gene end by 9 bases; junction bases not matched to a gene: 9. The germline V gene encodes CDR1 DFQATT and CDR2 SNEGSKA (reference sequence). The CDR3 bases are TGCAGTGCTAGAGATGGGCTAGCGGGGAAGGGTGAGCAGTTCTTC. Translating gives CSARDGLAGKGEQFF.

This clonotype was detected many times. V gene TRBV13 combines with J gene TRBJ2-7, with no clear D. Trimming shortened V by 3 bases and J by 1 base, and 10 bases separated the two germline ends. The length of the CDR3 is 14 residues. Per the germline V gene, CDR1 is PRHDT and CDR2 is FYEKMQ (reference sequence). CDR3 DNA: TGTGCCAGCAGCTTGGGGTTGGGTTCCTACGAGCAGTACTTC. Translating gives CASSLGLGSYEQYF.

This clonotype was counted at least ten times. This chain connects TRBV5-1 to TRBJ2-7, with D uncertain. This CDR3 is 13 amino acids long. Trimming shortened V by 5 bases and J by 0 bases, and 9 bases separated the two germline ends. CDR1 and CDR2 from the germline V gene are SGHRS and YFSETQ. CDR3: CASRLDGSYEQYF. CDR3 in DNA: TGCGCCAGCAGACTGGACGGCTCCTACGAGCAGTACTTC.

This clonotype was counted ten times or more. The J gene is TRBJ2-1, the V gene TRBV12-5; the D gene could be TRBD1 or TRBD2 (5 bases each). Trimming shortened V by 2 bases and J by 8 bases, and 10 bases separated the two germline ends. The CDR3 totals 13 residues. From germline, CDR1 is LGHNT and CDR2 FRNRAP. The CDR3 DNA reads as TGTGCTAGTGGTTTGTTTGGGGGAGATGAGCAGTTCTTC. Amino acid sequence: CASGLFGGDEQFF.

Ten or more counts support this clonotype. The rearrangement joins TRBV2 to TRBJ2-3; 10 nucleotides align to TRBD2. Germline trimming cut 3 bases from V and 3 bases from J; bases unmatched to any gene: 12. The CDR3 extends over 18 amino acids. CDR1 is SNHLY and CDR2 is FYNNEI in the germline V gene. The CDR3, as DNA: TGTGCCAGCAGTGAGTTTAGCGGGGGGCCGGTGGGAACAGATACGCAGTATTTT. Translated, it gives CASSEFSGGPVGTDTQYF.

This clonotype has a count of ten or more. The chain uses TRBV5-5 and TRBJ1-6, with TRBD1 matching over 12 bases. Germline V CDR1 and CDR2: SGHKS, YYEKEE (reference sequence). The CDR3 sequence is 20 residues long. V lost 0 bases to trimming and J lost 1 base; unmatched junction nucleotides: 8. CDR3 DNA: TGTGCCAGCAGCTTGGATGGGACAGGGGGCGGCCGATCCTATAATTCACCCCTCCACTTT. It encodes CASSLDGTGGGRSYNSPLHF.

This clonotype came up many times. The CDR3 DNA sequence: TGTGCCAGCAGCTTAGATCCAGGGAATCAAGAGACCCAGTACTTC. This gives the protein CASSLDPGNQETQYF. The chain is built from TRBV11-2 and TRBJ2-5; tentatively, D is TRBD1 (5 bases). V was clipped by 0 bases and J by 2 bases, with 10 bases between them. This CDR3 region has 15 residues. CDR1 SGHAT and CDR2 FQNNGV come from the germline V gene. Looking up the rest from reference TRBV11-2 and TRBJ2-5 gives the full variable domain: EAGVAQSPRYKIIEKRQSVAFWCNPISGHATLYWYQQILGQGPKLLIQFQNNGVVDDSQLPKDRFSAERLKGVDSTLKIQPAKLEDSAVYLCASSLDPGNQETQYFGPGTRLLVL.

This clonotype was seen at least ten times. For the CDR3, the DNA is TGTGCCAGCAGCCCCCTGGGGGGGACAGACGGGGAGCTGTTTTTT. The encoded protein is CASSPLGGTDGELFF. V gene TRBV7-3 combines with J gene TRBJ2-2; D might be TRBD1 or TRBD2, each matching 7 bases. Germline loops: CDR1 SGHTA, CDR2 FQGTGA. The V gene lost 5 bases and the J gene lost 7 bases, with 17 bases spanning the gap. The CDR3 sequence is 15 residues long.

This clonotype was counted at least ten times. The chain uses TRBV19 and TRBJ1-1, with no clear D. The CDR3 sequence is 13 residues long. V was shortened by 3 bases and J by 1 base, with 6 bases between the two germline ends. In germline, CDR1 is LNHDA, CDR2 SQIVND (reference sequence). The chain's CDR3 is CASSIAPNTEAFF. The DNA for the CDR3 is TGTGCCAGTAGTATTGCACCGAACACTGAAGCTTTCTTT.

This clonotype was recorded many times. This rearrangement joins TRBV7-9 to TRBJ1-2, with a possible D match to TRBD1 (5 bases). Germline CDR1 is SEHNR and CDR2 is FQNEAQ (reference sequence). The CDR3 totals 13 residues. Deletions cut 5 bases from V and 10 bases from J, with 17 bases between. As DNA, the CDR3 is TGTGCCAGCAGCCCTCTTCATGGGACCACCTACACCTTC. Encoded protein: CASSPLHGTTYTF.

The sample holds many counts of this clonotype. V gene TRBV2 combines with J gene TRBJ1-5, with 8 bases that match TRBD1. The CDR3 has 15 amino acids. V lost 4 bases to trimming and J lost 9 bases; unmatched junction nucleotides: 11. Germline V gene lookup returns CDR1 SNHLY and CDR2 FYNNEI. The CDR3 nucleotides are TGTGCCAGCAGTGCGGACCGGAACAGGGGGAGGCCCCAGCATTTT. This codes for CASSADRNRGRPQHF.